These 32 T cell receptor beta chains were all obtained from the same sample, sequenced in a study of graft-versus-host responses after intestinal transplantation. The assay was immunoSEQ multiplex PCR, and TCRdb's table has in-frame clones only and misses some. Here the sample spans some 100,000 clones, around 90% being singletons. These receptors' antigens are unknown. This specimen was unstimulated CD8+ T cells sorted from spleen or lymph node cells, taken before transplant. These receptors all stem from a human donor who was the organ donor for an intestinal transplant.

The chain has TRBV5-5 and TRBJ2-7, with D perhaps TRBD1 (5 bases). V gave up 1 base and J gave up 3 bases, with 5 bases separating them. Germline V CDR1 and CDR2: SGHKS, YYEKEE (reference sequence). This CDR3 contains 12 residues. In nucleotides, the CDR3 is TGTGCCAGCAGCTTGACAGGCTACGAGCAGTACTTC. This encodes CASSLTGYEQYF.

This chain links TRBV29-1 with TRBJ2-7; D possibly corresponds to TRBD1 (5 bases). CDR1 is SQVTM and CDR2 is ANQGSEA in the germline V gene. This CDR3 spans 11 amino acids. The ends were cut back, 5 bases at V and 3 bases at J, with 8 bases in the middle. This chain's CDR3 is CSVSQGYEQYF. In DNA form, the CDR3 reads TGCAGCGTTTCCCAGGGCTACGAGCAGTACTTC.

The chain carries TRBV21-1 and TRBJ2-1; TRBD1, the D gene given by the table, was not confirmed from the DNA. TRBV21-1 is marked as a pseudogene. The length of the CDR3 is 15 residues. In DNA, the CDR3 is TGTGCCAGCAGCAAAGAGGGGGCCAGCAAGAATGAGCAGTTCTTC. Translation gives CASSKEGASKNEQFF.

This clone was seen a few times. The chain recombines TRBV30 with TRBJ1-2; no definite D call. The CDR3 has 14 amino acids. V was clipped by 0 bases and J by 8 bases, with 16 bases between them. The germline V gene has CDR1 GTSNPN and CDR2 SVGIG (reference sequence). In nucleotides, the CDR3 is TGTGCCTGGAGTGTATCGGCGGTTTACGACGGCTACACCTTC. It yields the protein CAWSVSAVYDGYTF. Variable domain in full (rest from reference TRBV30 and TRBJ1-2): SQTIHQWPATLVQPVGSPLSLECTVEGTSNPNLYWYRQAAGRGLQLLFYSVGIGQISSEVPQNLSASRPQDRQFILSSKKLLLSDSGFYLCAWSVSAVYDGYTFGSGTRLTVV.

CDR3 residues: CASSLGTQGFTTEAFF. The CDR3 bases are TGTGCCAGCAGCTTAGGGACCCAGGGTTTTACGACTGAAGCTTTCTTT. This chain connects TRBV13 to TRBJ1-1; perhaps TRBD1 as D (5 bases). Trimming stripped 0 bases from V and 5 bases from J, with 16 bases between. The CDR3 has 16 amino acids. CDR1 and CDR2 (germline): PRHDT, FYEKMQ (reference sequence). The whole variable domain, filled in from reference TRBV13 and TRBJ1-1, reads AAGVIQSPRHLIKEKRETATLKCYPIPRHDTVYWYQQGPGQDPQFLISFYEKMQSDKGSIPDRFSAQQFSDYHSELNMSSLELGDSALYFCASSLGTQGFTTEAFFGQGTRLTVV.

The chain employs TRBV9 and TRBJ2-1; tentatively, D is TRBD2 (5 bases). Germline V lookup: CDR1 SGDLS, CDR2 YYNGEE. The CDR3 sequence is 14 residues long. Deletions cut 4 bases from V and 3 bases from J, with 11 bases between. The CDR3 DNA is TGTGCCAGCAGCCCTTGGGAGCGCTACAATGAGCAGTTCTTC. This gives the protein CASSPWERYNEQFF. Full variable domain (rest looked up from reference TRBV9 and TRBJ2-1): DSGVTQTPKHLITATGQRVTLRCSPRSGDLSVYWYQQSLDQGLQFLIQYYNGEERAKGNILERFSAQQFPDLHSELNLSSLELGDSALYFCASSPWERYNEQFFGPGTRLTVL.

The chain recombines TRBV11-2 with TRBJ2-3; no firm D call. V was cut by 3 bases and J by 0 bases, with 16 bases left in between. CDR1 and CDR2 (germline): SGHAT, FQNNGV. CDR3 length equals 17 residues. CDR3 in amino acids: CASSFVGQVLSTDTQYF. The CDR3 DNA reads as TGTGCCAGCAGCTTCGTCGGTCAGGTCCTGAGCACAGATACGCAGTATTTT.

The rearrangement uses TRBV5-1 and TRBJ1-3; the D is unclear. The germline V gene has CDR1 SGHRS and CDR2 YFSETQ. This CDR3 comprises 14 residues. V was shortened by 0 bases and J by 8 bases, with 12 bases between the two germline ends. The CDR3, as DNA: TGCGCCAGCAGCTTGGTAGGAGCCCCGGACACCATATATTTT. This codes for CASSLVGAPDTIYF.

In its sample, this clone was seen once. The CDR3 here is CASSSIGFETQYF. As DNA, the CDR3 is TGTGCCAGCAGCTCCATCGGGTTCGAGACCCAGTACTTC. This chain uses TRBV7-6 with TRBJ2-5, with D uncertain. Looked up from germline, CDR1 is SGHVS and CDR2 is FNYEAQ. With 4 bases removed from V and 5 bases from J, the gap between germline ends came to 11 bases. The CDR3 runs to 13 residues.

The chain is built from TRBV11-2 and TRBJ2-5; 11 bases line up with TRBD2. There are 15 residues in the CDR3. Trimming at V came to 5 bases and at J to 0 bases, leaving 2 bases not matched to a gene. The V gene's germline CDR1 is SGHAT and CDR2 FQNNGV. In DNA form, the CDR3 reads TGTGCCAGCAGCGGGACTAGCGGAGACCAAGAGACCCAGTACTTC. It yields the protein CASSGTSGDQETQYF.

The chain combines TRBV15 with TRBJ2-5; 10 nucleotides match TRBD2. This CDR3 is built from 16 residues. Germline CDR1 is LNHNV and CDR2 is YYDKDF (reference sequence). Trimming removed 5 bases from V and 2 bases from J; junction bases left unmatched: 8. The CDR3 nucleotides read TGTGCCACCAGCGGAGCCAGGACTAGCGGACAAGAGACCCAGTACTTC. It specifies CATSGARTSGQETQYF.

The CDR3 coding sequence is TGTGCCAGCAGCGGGACAGAGAATCAGCCCCAGCATTTT. The encoded protein is CASSGTENQPQHF. V is TRBV27 and J is TRBJ1-5, with TRBD1 matching 7 bases. This CDR3 region has 13 residues. CDR1 MNHEY and CDR2 SMNVEV come from the germline V gene (reference sequence). After removal of 6 bases from V and 4 bases from J, the junction contained 3 bases not matched to a gene.

The chain combines TRBV11-2 with TRBJ2-1; maybe TRBD2 (6 bases). The CDR3 runs 15 residues. V was shortened by 1 base and J by 9 bases, with 16 bases between the two germline ends. From germline, CDR1 is SGHAT and CDR2 FQNNGV. This CDR3 is CASSLAWSEGGEQFF. The CDR3 nucleotides are TGTGCCAGCAGCTTAGCCTGGAGCGAGGGAGGTGAGCAGTTCTTC.

The chain combines TRBV25-1 with TRBJ1-2, with no clear D. With 0 bases removed from V and 5 bases from J, the gap between germline ends came to 10 bases. The CDR3 runs to 14 residues. Germline-derived CDR1 and CDR2 are MGHDK and SYGVNS. CDR3 nucleotides: TGTGCCAGCAGTGAATATTTTTTGCAGTATGGCTACACCTTC. Translated: CASSEYFLQYGYTF.

The rearrangement uses TRBV5-1 and TRBJ2-3; a possible D gene is TRBD2 (5 bases). The CDR3 extends over 16 amino acids. V lost 6 bases to trimming and J lost 2 bases, with 19 bases between them. From germline, CDR1 is SGHRS and CDR2 YFSETQ. DNA for the CDR3: TGCGCCAGCACATCGCCACTGAGGGAATACACAGATACGCAGTATTTT. This translates into CASTSPLREYTDTQYF.

V is TRBV27 and J is TRBJ1-2; perhaps TRBD1 as D (5 bases). CDR3 size: 14 residues. Looked up from germline, CDR1 is MNHEY and CDR2 is SMNVEV (reference sequence). Trimming took off 4 bases at V and 1 base at J, with 10 bases between the two ends. CDR3 DNA sequence: TGTGCCAGCAGTTACGGGGGGGATAACTATGGCTACACCTTC. As protein: CASSYGGDNYGYTF.

This clone was picked up a small number of times. The V gene is TRBV19, the J gene TRBJ2-1; 10 bases are a match to TRBD2. CDR1 is LNHDA and CDR2 is SQIVND in the germline V gene (reference sequence). V gave up 8 bases and J gave up 6 bases; unmatched junction bases: 7. The CDR3 consists of 14 residues. The CDR3 reads CASAKRTSGNEQFF. The CDR3 region has the DNA TGTGCCAGTGCCAAACGGACTAGCGGCAATGAGCAGTTCTTC. The variable domain in full, completed from reference TRBV19 and TRBJ2-1, reads DGGITQSPKYLFRKEGQNVTLSCEQNLNHDAMYWYRQDPGQGLRLIYYSQIVNDFQKGDIAEGYSVSREKKESFPLTVTSAQKNPTAFYLCASAKRTSGNEQFFGPGTRLTVL.

The chain combines TRBV5-6 with TRBJ2-5; possible D gene TRBD1, 6 bases. Trimming pared 4 bases from V and 7 bases from J, leaving 14 bases between. Germline V CDR1 and CDR2: SGHDT, YYEEEE. The CDR3 contains 13 residues. CDR3 DNA sequence: TGTGCCAGCAGCCTGGGGACACAACGGACCCAGTACTTC. Translated: CASSLGTQRTQYF.

This chain joins TRBV6-1 and TRBJ1-3; D gene uncertain. This CDR3 spans 15 amino acids. Per germline, CDR1 MNHNS and CDR2 SASEGT. V was trimmed by 0 bases and J by 5 bases, leaving 11 bases between them. The CDR3 sequence is CASSEAHLKRNTIYF. CDR3 DNA: TGTGCCAGCAGTGAAGCGCACCTAAAGCGAAACACCATATATTTT.

The gene calls are TRBV6-6 and TRBJ1-5, with D tentatively TRBD1 (5 bases). Germline CDR1 and CDR2: MNHNY and SVGAGI (reference sequence). The V and J ends lost 8 bases and 2 bases respectively, with 13 bases between them. This CDR3 region has 14 residues. Here the CDR3 reads CASWGGLGNQPQHF. The CDR3 region has the DNA TGTGCCAGCTGGGGGGGTTTAGGCAATCAGCCCCAGCATTTT.

The chain links TRBV28 to TRBJ2-6, with TRBD1 identical over 9 bases. Trimming cost V 3 bases and J 0 bases; bases outside gene matches: 6. Germline V gene data show CDR1 as MDHEN and CDR2 as SYDVKM. This CDR3 spans 18 amino acids. The CDR3 reads CASSFPGQGSSGANVLTF. In DNA, the CDR3 is TGTGCCAGCAGTTTTCCGGGACAGGGAAGCTCTGGGGCCAACGTCCTGACTTTC. The full variable domain, completed using reference TRBV28 and TRBJ2-6, is DVKVTQSSRYLVKRTGEKVFLECVQDMDHENMFWYRQDPGLGLRLIYFSYDVKMKEKGDIPEGYSVSREKKERFSLILESASTNQTSMYLCASSFPGQGSSGANVLTFGAGSRLTVL.

The chain couples TRBV9 to TRBJ2-1, with no clear D. CDR1 is SGDLS and CDR2 is YYNGEE in the germline V gene. V lost 3 bases to trimming and J lost 0 bases, with 10 bases between them. The CDR3 contains 15 residues. CDR3 nucleotide sequence: TGTGCCAGCAGCGCAGATTGGAGCTCCTACAATGAGCAGTTCTTC. It yields the protein CASSADWSSYNEQFF. Looking up the rest from reference TRBV9 and TRBJ2-1 gives the full variable domain: DSGVTQTPKHLITATGQRVTLRCSPRSGDLSVYWYQQSLDQGLQFLIQYYNGEERAKGNILERFSAQQFPDLHSELNLSSLELGDSALYFCASSADWSSYNEQFFGPGTRLTVL.

V and J are TRBV28 and TRBJ2-5, with D perhaps TRBD1 (6 bases). The CDR3 contains 17 residues. CDR1 and CDR2 from the germline V gene are MDHEN and SYDVKM. Trimming removed 6 bases from V and 2 bases from J, with 22 bases in between. CDR3 region: CASSSLQQGRFQETQYF. The CDR3 DNA follows: TGTGCCAGCAGCTCGCTTCAACAGGGACGATTTCAAGAGACCCAGTACTTC.

The rearrangement joins TRBV4-1 to TRBJ1-1; D is undetermined. The CDR3 consists of 14 residues. Germline CDR1 reads MGHRA; CDR2 reads YSYEKL. V was shortened by 1 base and J by 1 base, with 7 bases between the two germline ends. CDR3 protein: CASSQVVPNTEAFF. The CDR3 DNA reads TGCGCCAGCAGCCAAGTCGTTCCGAACACTGAAGCTTTCTTT.

V and J are TRBV5-1 and TRBJ2-7; no firm D call. Trimming pared 6 bases from V and 1 base from J, leaving 11 bases between. The CDR3 is 13 residues long. CDR1 SGHRS and CDR2 YFSETQ come from the germline V gene. The CDR3 protein is CASNRFRSYEQYF. In nucleotides, the CDR3 is TGCGCCAGCAACCGCTTCAGGTCCTACGAGCAGTACTTC.

V is TRBV28 and J is TRBJ2-7, with TRBD2 identical over 8 bases. The junction had 7 bases not matched to a gene; V was cut back by 8 bases and J by 4 bases. This CDR3 is 13 amino acids long. CDR1 is MDHEN and CDR2 is SYDVKM in the germline V gene. CDR3 in amino acids: CASGAGVNYEQYF. Here the CDR3 DNA reads TGTGCCAGCGGAGCGGGAGTGAATTACGAGCAGTACTTC. Drawing the rest from reference TRBV28 and TRBJ2-7, the complete variable domain is DVKVTQSSRYLVKRTGEKVFLECVQDMDHENMFWYRQDPGLGLRLIYFSYDVKMKEKGDIPEGYSVSREKKERFSLILESASTNQTSMYLCASGAGVNYEQYFGPGTRLTVT.

Only one count was recorded for this clone. The V call is TRBV15, the J call TRBJ1-1, with TRBD1 identical over 9 bases. CDR1 and CDR2 (germline): LNHNV, YYDKDF (reference sequence). CDR3 size: 15 residues. J was trimmed by 7 bases and V by 3 bases; bases with no gene match: 9. CDR3 amino acids: CATSRGTGSLYEAFF. The CDR3 DNA reads as TGTGCCACCAGCAGGGGGACAGGGAGCCTTTATGAAGCTTTCTTT.

This chain joins TRBV29-1 and TRBJ2-1, with 13 bases that match TRBD2. This CDR3 has 15 residues. The junction had 3 bases not matched to a gene; V was cut back by 3 bases and J by 4 bases. The germline CDR1 and CDR2 sequences are SQVTM and ANQGSEA. Here the CDR3 reads CSVETSGRFYNEQFF. In nucleotides, the CDR3 is TGCAGCGTTGAGACTAGCGGGAGGTTTTACAATGAGCAGTTCTTC.

This chain uses TRBV30 with TRBJ2-6; 8 positions agree with TRBD2. V shed 5 bases, J shed 0 bases, and the junction held 9 bases outside the gene matches. The germline V gene has CDR1 GTSNPN and CDR2 SVGIG (reference sequence). The CDR3 loop spans 17 amino acids. CDR3 loop: CAWEAGGPISGANVLTF. For the CDR3, the DNA is TGTGCCTGGGAGGCGGGGGGCCCTATCTCTGGGGCCAACGTCCTGACTTTC.

This clone appeared a single time. V is TRBV10-2 and J is TRBJ2-7; 10 bases align to TRBD2. Germline CDR1 is WSHSY and CDR2 is SAAADI. The CDR3 contains 15 residues. After removal of 5 bases from V and 6 bases from J, the junction contained 10 bases not matched to a gene. CDR3 loop: CASSYLAGGRLEQYF. CDR3 DNA sequence: TGCGCCAGCAGTTACTTAGCGGGGGGCCGACTCGAGCAGTACTTC.

J is TRBJ2-7 and V is TRBV29-1, with TRBD1 identical over 8 bases. The CDR3 has 15 amino acids. V was clipped by 2 bases and J by 3 bases; unmatched bases: 9. Looked up from germline, CDR1 is SQVTM and CDR2 is ANQGSEA. Written as DNA, the CDR3 is TGCAGCGTTGAAAGTCACCGGGACAGGAGCTACGAGCAGTACTTC. This sequence encodes CSVESHRDRSYEQYF.

CDR3 sequence reads: CASSLLETDTQYF. The DNA for the CDR3 is TGTGCCAGCAGTTTACTAGAAACAGATACGCAGTATTTT. The rearrangement joins TRBV27 to TRBJ2-3; D ambiguous. This CDR3 region has 13 residues. Trimming removed 2 bases at V and 3 bases at J, with 6 bases between. Germline lookup yields CDR1 MNHEY and CDR2 SMNVEV (reference sequence).